In this sample, the clone carrying this T cell receptor beta chain turned up many times. Time point given: newly diagnosed GD, antithyroid drugs for less than 3 months. RNA extracted from PBMCs served as the sequencing template. CDR3 regions were amplified by Arm-PCR using iRepertoire HTBI primers to build TCR beta libraries. TCRdb reprocessed the multiplex PCR reads via MiXCR and lists one record per CDR3 protein. Here the sample spans some 560,000 distinct CDR3 sequences, about 16% being singletons. This entry comes from a study of regulatory T cells in long-lasting Graves disease. The germline V gene has CDR1 SGHAT and CDR2 FQNNGV. V dropped 5 bases and J dropped 1 base, with 14 bases sitting between them. This CDR3 has 15 amino acids. Separately, the same data were catalogued under a study of T cells in Graves' hyperthyroidism and ophthalmopathy. As reported in that work: Most thyroid clonotypes that were expanded above 0.001 also turned up in blood.

This sequence joins TRBV11-2 and TRBJ1-1; D remains ambiguous. The input for sequencing was peripheral blood mononuclear cells (PBMCs), taken at new diagnosis, from a patient treated with antithyroid drugs. This clonotype originated in a woman aged 40 to 65 with Graves disease. The CDR3 DNA reads TGTGCCAGCAGCGACCGGTATGGAAGGAACACTGAAGCTTTCTTT. Translated: CASSDRYGRNTEAFF. The full variable domain, with the rest looked up from reference TRBV11-2 and TRBJ1-1, is EAGVAQSPRYKIIEKRQSVAFWCNPISGHATLYWYQQILGQGPKLLIQFQNNGVVDDSQLPKDRFSAERLKGVDSTLKIQPAKLEDSAVYLCASSDRYGRNTEAFFGQGTRLTVV.